This TCR beta chain was obtained from a study of blood T cell repertoires in COVID-19 (dated by TCRdb to 2018 to 2021). About the investigation overall: The collaborator samples originated in the United States, Italy and Spain and spanned the acute and convalescent phases of COVID-19. The material from the prospective study consisted of cDNA or gDNA derived from T cells, B-cell-depleted T cells, or PBMCs. The dataset comprised deeply sampled blood TCRbeta repertoires from subjects exposed to, actively infected with, or recovered from COVID-19. The repertoires were made available in a free public database intended to serve as a resource for research on the immune response to SARS-CoV-2. The samples were drawn from two sources: the first 160 participants of the ongoing ImmuneRACE study, and 950 to 1,500 subjects contributed by 6 global collaborators. Nearly every sample came with metadata listing a de-identified subject ID, COVID-19 status, age in years and sex. Where available, HLA class I and class II types were taken from metadata supplied by the sample provider and were not determined by assay-based typing. The paper as a whole reports these results and caveats: Clinical and demographic metadata were provided uncurated, with the amount varying by source and participant.

Concerning this clone itself: It lacks a known antigen. Base qualities are missing; no much larger clone stands one base away.

Participants in the prospective study were aged about 18 to 100 years, lived in some 24 United States geographic areas, and enrolled through a virtual design. In the prospective study, cohorts were assigned on the basis of participant-reported clinical history obtained from a screening survey and a study questionnaire. ImmuneRACE Cohort 3 recovered participants were defined by two consecutive negative NP/OP PCR tests, healthcare professional clearance, or symptom resolution. Mobile phlebotomists in the prospective study collected whole blood, serum and a nasopharyngeal or oropharyngeal swab from every participant. Over a roughly 2-month period, participants in the prospective study had the option of providing additional blood draws and questionnaires. Blood samples from the prospective study were shipped frozen or at room temperature prior to DNA extraction. The immunoSEQ Assay, a bias-controlled multiplex PCR, was used to amplify TCRbeta CDR3 regions from genomic DNA. The paper's processing steps were these. Nucleated cell counts per sample were estimated from amplification of reference gene primers within the assay. To quantify the absolute abundance of each unique TCRbeta CDR3 rearrangement, sequence reads were collapsed and filtered. For each sample, productive Simpson clonality was calculated by taking the square root of Simpson's diversity index across productive rearrangements. The clones in this table, taken by TCRdb from immuneACCESS, are in-frame only. Not every clone is retained; where verified, under half of the shortfall comes from an unresolved V gene, and the cause of the rest is unknown. V and J calls and clone size come straight from that table; D and trimming were deduced from the DNA. This sample is represented by around 200,000 clones; about 81% of them were singletons. The leading ten clones occupy approximately 9.2% of the sample.

Based on the germline V gene, the CDR1 and CDR2 sequences are SGDLS and YYNGEE. V loses 0 bases at its end and J loses 6 bases; junction bases beyond the gene matches: 9. The cysteine opens and the phenylalanine closes a CDR3 of 16 amino acids. The retained sequence is limited to the CDR3, 48 bases, with the frame set at the first base. This TCR derives from a man aged 35 to 55 who had recovered from COVID-19. The chain joins TRBV9 to TRBJ2-5; TRBD2 aligns with 9 central bases. The sequenced material came from PBMCs or T cells enriched from blood (not recorded which). The DNA sequence reads TGTGCCAGCAGCGTAGGGCTAGCGGGAAAGTTACAGACCCAGTACTTC. Its coded protein is CASSVGLAGKLQTQYF.